This passage covers 26 T cell receptor beta chains from one sample sequenced in a study of cytomegalovirus exposure and HLA in healthy donors. This table comes from immunoSEQ multiplex PCR, and its TCRdb copy is limited to in-frame clones, with some not included. Of about 98,000 clones listed, about 90% are singletons. The sequencing sample was made of PBMCs. Receptors were obtained from a man aged 18-30 years in good health and CMV-seropositive.

In its sample, this clone was seen a few times. The chain uses TRBV2 and TRBJ2-7; D is ambiguous. Trimming left V 7 bases short and J 4 bases short, with 11 bases between. CDR3 length: 12 amino acids. From germline, CDR1 is SNHLY and CDR2 FYNNEI. CDR3 residues: CASIETPYEQYF. Here the CDR3 DNA reads TGTGCCAGCATTGAGACACCGTACGAGCAGTACTTC.

J is TRBJ2-1 and V is TRBV2; unclear D gene. This CDR3 has 15 amino acids. Germline loops: CDR1 SNHLY, CDR2 FYNNEI. The V and J ends lost 5 bases and 4 bases respectively, with 15 bases between them. DNA of the CDR3: TGTGCCAGCAGTAAGGATAACGGAGAATACAATGAGCAGTTCTTC. It translates to CASSKDNGEYNEQFF.

This clone has a single count. The genes are TRBV5-4 and TRBJ1-2, with TRBD1 identical over 7 bases. Looked up from germline, CDR1 is SGHNT and CDR2 is YYREEE (reference sequence). V was clipped by 1 base and J by 8 bases; unmatched bases: 14. The CDR3 is 16 residues long. For the CDR3, the DNA is TGTGCCAGCAGCTTGTTGGTACTACAGGGGTCTGGCGGCTACACCTTC. Encoded protein: CASSLLVLQGSGGYTF.

The chain couples TRBV9 to TRBJ1-2; 8 bases map to TRBD1. The CDR3 contains 14 residues. V lost 1 base, J lost 6 bases, and 5 bases stayed unmatched. Germline loops: CDR1 SGDLS, CDR2 YYNGEE. The chain's CDR3 is CASSVTGGGNGYTF. The CDR3 DNA reads TGTGCCAGCAGCGTAACAGGGGGTGGGAATGGCTACACCTTC.

This chain connects TRBV5-1 to TRBJ2-1; D perhaps matches TRBD2 (6 bases). Trimming removed 1 base at V and 9 bases at J, with 17 bases between. The germline V gene has CDR1 SGHRS and CDR2 YFSETQ. The CDR3 totals 15 residues. CDR3: CASSLFLRRDSEQFF. CDR3 bases: TGCGCCAGCAGCTTGTTCCTCAGGAGGGATAGTGAGCAGTTCTTC.

The chain recombines TRBV19 with TRBJ2-7; 8 bases map to TRBD1. This CDR3 contains 15 residues. V shed 4 bases, J shed 5 bases, and the junction held 10 bases outside the gene matches. Germline CDR1 reads LNHDA; CDR2 reads SQIVND (reference sequence). Here the CDR3 reads CASSTQGAGWDEQYF. For the CDR3, the DNA is TGTGCCAGTAGTACCCAGGGGGCCGGTTGGGACGAGCAGTACTTC.

V and J are TRBV11-3 and TRBJ2-7, with 7 bases matching TRBD1. This CDR3 contains 15 residues. The J segment lost 5 bases and the V segment lost 5 bases, leaving 12 bases of the junction unmatched. The germline V gene encodes CDR1 SGHNT and CDR2 YENEEA. The DNA for the CDR3 is TGTGCCAGCAGCCCACTAGTGACAGGGACCCACGAGCAGTACTTC. Its translation is CASSPLVTGTHEQYF.

The CDR3 is CASSRRGAYGNTIYF. CDR3 nucleotide sequence: TGTGCCAGCAGCCGGCGGGGGGCGTATGGAAACACCATATATTTT. The chain uses TRBV14 and TRBJ1-3; TRBD1 is a possible D gene (6 bases). The CDR3 covers 15 residues. The V gene's germline CDR1 is SGHDN and CDR2 FVKESK. V lost 4 bases, J lost 3 bases, and 13 bases lay in between.

The genes are TRBV2 and TRBJ2-3, with 9 bases fitting TRBD2. The CDR3 has 17 residues. V lost 3 bases to trimming and J lost 4 bases; unmatched junction nucleotides: 11. CDR1 and CDR2 (germline): SNHLY, FYNNEI. The CDR3 nucleotides read TGTGCCAGCAGTGATGAGTTAGGACTAGCGAGACCAGATACGCAGTATTTT. This sequence encodes CASSDELGLARPDTQYF. Based on the CDR3 plus reference TRBV2 and TRBJ2-3, the full variable domain is EPEVTQTPSHQVTQMGQEVILRCVPISNHLYFYWYRQILGQKVEFLVSFYNNEISEKSEIFDDQFSVERPDGSNFTLKIRSTKLEDSAMYFCASSDELGLARPDTQYFGPGTRLTVL.

The V gene is TRBV18, the J gene TRBJ2-7, with D possibly being TRBD1 (6 bases). The CDR3 consists of 17 residues. V gave up 2 bases and J gave up 3 bases, with 20 bases separating them. Germline lookup yields CDR1 KGHSH and CDR2 LQKENI. CDR3 sequence (DNA): TGTGCCAGCTCACCAATTGGGACACAACTCCCTGACTACGAGCAGTACTTC. Translation: CASSPIGTQLPDYEQYF.

The chain has TRBV28 and TRBJ1-2; 10 bases are a match to TRBD1. CDR3 size: 15 residues. Germline V gene data show CDR1 as MDHEN and CDR2 as SYDVKM. After removal of 6 bases from V and 3 bases from J, the junction contained 7 bases not matched to a gene. The CDR3 DNA sequence: TGTGCCAGCAGACGATCGACAGGGGGCGACTATGGCTACACCTTC. Protein sequence: CASRRSTGGDYGYTF.

The chain links TRBV28 to TRBJ2-7; 10 bases agree with TRBD1. This CDR3 has 15 amino acids. V was pared by 2 bases and J by 5 bases, with 6 bases of the junction left unmatched. CDR1 and CDR2 (germline): MDHEN, SYDVKM. The CDR3 protein is CASSLPGQGKNEQYF. Here the CDR3 DNA reads TGTGCCAGCAGTTTACCGGGACAGGGGAAGAACGAGCAGTACTTC.

This chain uses TRBV7-6 with TRBJ2-2; TRBD1 might be the D (5 bases). The CDR3 extends over 16 amino acids. V lost 1 base and J lost 3, with 12 bases in between. Germline CDR1 SGHVS, CDR2 FNYEAQ. Here the CDR3 DNA reads TGTGCCAGCAGCTTAGAGGGCAGGGAACACACCGGGGAGCTGTTTTTT. This translates into CASSLEGREHTGELFF.

This chain connects TRBV11-2 to TRBJ2-1, with no clear D. The V gene's germline CDR1 is SGHAT and CDR2 FQNNGV. Trimming shortened V by 4 bases and J by 5 bases, and 15 bases separated the two germline ends. This CDR3 has 15 amino acids. The CDR3: CASSSQLIENNEQFF. CDR3 sequence (DNA): TGTGCCAGCAGCTCCCAACTGATCGAGAACAATGAGCAGTTCTTC.

The genes are TRBV27 and TRBJ2-5, with 14 positions matching TRBD2. With 5 bases clipped from V and 4 bases from J, the junction kept 0 bases outside the gene matches. Germline V gene lookup returns CDR1 MNHEY and CDR2 SMNVEV (reference sequence). CDR3 length: 14 amino acids. The CDR3 here is CASSGLAGGETQYF. The CDR3 DNA reads TGTGCCAGCAGTGGACTAGCGGGAGGAGAGACCCAGTACTTC.

The V gene is TRBV27, the J gene TRBJ2-3, with 10 bases lining up with TRBD2. V shed 7 bases, J shed 3 bases, and the junction held 19 bases outside the gene matches. Germline V gene lookup returns CDR1 MNHEY and CDR2 SMNVEV (reference sequence). The CDR3 covers 19 residues. The CDR3: CASTLSLAGLLEGTDTQYF. DNA of the CDR3: TGTGCCAGCACCCTATCACTAGCGGGACTACTTGAGGGTACAGATACGCAGTATTTT.

This clone showed up just once. Here the CDR3 DNA reads TGTGCCAGCAGTGAGGCTTCAGGGGGCGCCTATGGCTACACCTTC. It encodes CASSEASGGAYGYTF. The rearrangement uses TRBV6-1 and TRBJ1-2; 8 positions agree with TRBD1. Looked up from germline, CDR1 is MNHNS and CDR2 is SASEGT. V trimming: 3 bases; J trimming: 4 bases; junction bases outside the gene matches: 7. CDR3 length: 15 residues.

The CDR3 spells CASSSSTGQLVLFGNTIYF. As DNA, the CDR3 is TGTGCCAGCAGCTCGAGCACGGGACAGTTGGTCTTGTTTGGAAACACCATATATTTT. The chain is built from TRBV7-9 and TRBJ1-3; TRBD1 agrees at 7 bases. Germline V CDR1 and CDR2: SEHNR, FQNEAQ (reference sequence). This CDR3 spans 19 amino acids. The V segment lost 4 bases and the J segment 3 bases; nucleotides outside the gene matches: 18.

This chain uses TRBV6-6 with TRBJ1-2, with D possibly being TRBD1 (5 bases). This CDR3 comprises 16 residues. Germline loops: CDR1 MNHNY, CDR2 SVGAGI (reference sequence). V dropped 0 bases and J dropped 3 bases, with 14 bases sitting between them. CDR3 bases: TGTGCCAGCAGTTACTCGACAGCCAATGGTCACTATGGCTACACCTTC. As protein: CASSYSTANGHYGYTF.

In its sample, this clone was seen a few times. The V call is TRBV19, the J call TRBJ2-7; 7 bases line up with TRBD1. Germline V gives CDR1 LNHDA, CDR2 SQIVND (reference sequence). The CDR3 has 15 residues. Trimming removed 6 bases from V and 2 bases from J; junction bases left unmatched: 10. The CDR3 bases are TGTGCCAGTAGCCCAAGGACAGGAGGCACCTACGAGCAGTACTTC. Protein sequence: CASSPRTGGTYEQYF.

The chain is built from TRBV15 and TRBJ2-6, with D maybe TRBD2 (5 bases). The germline gives CDR1 LNHNV, CDR2 YYDKDF (reference sequence). Trimming shortened V by 3 bases and J by 4 bases, and 7 bases separated the two germline ends. The CDR3 consists of 14 residues. DNA for the CDR3: TGTGCCACCAGCAGTCGAGGGGGGGCCAACGTCCTGACTTTC. Translating it yields CATSSRGGANVLTF.

This chain uses TRBV6-5 with TRBJ1-2; 7 nucleotides agree with TRBD1. CDR3 length: 15 residues. The V gene's germline CDR1 is MNHEY and CDR2 SVGAGI. J was trimmed by 4 bases and V by 8 bases; bases with no gene match: 13. The CDR3 is CASGRPTGPSYGYTF. In DNA, the CDR3 is TGTGCCAGCGGCCGTCCGACAGGGCCTTCCTATGGCTACACCTTC.

Written as DNA, the CDR3 is TGTGCCAGCAGTGAACGCAGGGGGAATGAAAAACTGTTTTTT. This encodes CASSERRGNEKLFF. The V and J genes are TRBV2 and TRBJ1-4; TRBD1 matches at 7 bases. The V and J ends lost 2 bases and 5 bases, in that order; junction bases with no gene match: 2. CDR3 length equals 14 residues. Germline V gene lookup returns CDR1 SNHLY and CDR2 FYNNEI. The variable domain in full, with the rest retrieved from reference TRBV2 and TRBJ1-4, is EPEVTQTPSHQVTQMGQEVILRCVPISNHLYFYWYRQILGQKVEFLVSFYNNEISEKSEIFDDQFSVERPDGSNFTLKIRSTKLEDSAMYFCASSERRGNEKLFFGSGTQLSVL.

The V and J genes are TRBV4-3 and TRBJ2-1; possibly TRBD1 for D (5 bases). V shed 2 bases and J shed 5 bases, with 16 bases lying between them. CDR1 is LGHNA and CDR2 is YSLEER in the germline V gene. The CDR3 has 16 residues. Written as DNA, the CDR3 is TGCGCCAGCAGCCAACGATGGCGGACAAGTAACAATGAGCAGTTCTTC. Residues: CASSQRWRTSNNEQFF.

This chain joins TRBV7-3 and TRBJ1-6, with 7 bases fitting TRBD1. J gave up 10 bases and V 0 bases, and 12 bases lay outside the gene matches. This CDR3 region has 17 residues. Germline values: CDR1 SGHTA, CDR2 FQGTGA. In DNA, the CDR3 is TGTGCCAGCAGCTTAACGGGCCGACAGGGTGGTTCCTCACCCCTCCACTTT. This translates into CASSLTGRQGGSSPLHF. The full variable domain, rest sourced from reference TRBV7-3 and TRBJ1-6, is GAGVSQTPSNKVTEKGKYVELRCDPISGHTALYWYRQSLGQGPEFLIYFQGTGAADDSGLPNDRFFAVRPEGSVSTLKIQRTERGDSAVYLCASSLTGRQGGSSPLHFGNGTRLTVT.

The chain recombines TRBV7-9 with TRBJ1-1, with D unresolved. Germline CDR1 and CDR2: SEHNR and FQNEAQ (reference sequence). V lost 3 bases and J lost 0, with 20 bases in between. This CDR3 has 18 amino acids. The CDR3 reads CASSFQRRAASMNTEAFF. The CDR3 DNA is TGTGCCAGCAGCTTCCAGAGGAGGGCGGCCAGCATGAACACTGAAGCTTTCTTT.